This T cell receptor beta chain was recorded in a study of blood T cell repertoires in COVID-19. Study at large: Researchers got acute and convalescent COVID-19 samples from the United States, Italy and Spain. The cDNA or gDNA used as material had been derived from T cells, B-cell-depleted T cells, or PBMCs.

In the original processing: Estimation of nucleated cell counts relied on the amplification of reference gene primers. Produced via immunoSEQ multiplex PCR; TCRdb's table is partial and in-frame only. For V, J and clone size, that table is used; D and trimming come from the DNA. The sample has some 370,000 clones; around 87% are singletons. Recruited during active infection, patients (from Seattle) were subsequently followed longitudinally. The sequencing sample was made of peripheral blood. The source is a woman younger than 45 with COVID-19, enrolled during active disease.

CDR3 region: CASSALVNGYTF. The CDR3 coding sequence is TGTGCCAGCAGCGCCCTTGTTAATGGCTACACCTTC. The rearrangement joins TRBV9 to TRBJ1-2; no clear D gene. The length of the CDR3 is 12 residues. V gave up 3 bases and J gave up 6 bases, with 9 bases separating them. Germline V gene lookup returns CDR1 SGDLS and CDR2 YYNGEE.